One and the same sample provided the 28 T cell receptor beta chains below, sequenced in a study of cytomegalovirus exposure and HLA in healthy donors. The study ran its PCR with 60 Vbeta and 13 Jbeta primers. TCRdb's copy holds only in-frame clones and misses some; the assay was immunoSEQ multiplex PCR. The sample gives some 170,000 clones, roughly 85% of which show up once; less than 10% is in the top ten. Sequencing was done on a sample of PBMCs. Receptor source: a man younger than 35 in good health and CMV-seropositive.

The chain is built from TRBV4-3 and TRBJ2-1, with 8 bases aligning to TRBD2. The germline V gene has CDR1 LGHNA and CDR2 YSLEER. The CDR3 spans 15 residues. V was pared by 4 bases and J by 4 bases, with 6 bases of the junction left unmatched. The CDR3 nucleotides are TGCGCCAGCAGCCCGGGGGGGGGTACTTACAATGAGCAGTTCTTC. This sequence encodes CASSPGGGTYNEQFF.

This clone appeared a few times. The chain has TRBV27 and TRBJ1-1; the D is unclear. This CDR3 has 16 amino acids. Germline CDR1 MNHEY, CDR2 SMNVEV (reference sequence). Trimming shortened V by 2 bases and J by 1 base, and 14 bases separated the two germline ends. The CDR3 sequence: CASSLGFAGRNTEAFF. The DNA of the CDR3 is TGTGCCAGCAGTTTAGGTTTCGCTGGGAGGAACACTGAAGCTTTCTTT.

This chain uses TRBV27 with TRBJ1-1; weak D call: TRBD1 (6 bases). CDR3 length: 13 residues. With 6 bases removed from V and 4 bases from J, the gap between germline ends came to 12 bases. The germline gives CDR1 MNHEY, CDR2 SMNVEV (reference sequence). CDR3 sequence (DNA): TGTGCCAGCAGATTCCGGACAGCCACTGAAGCTTTCTTT. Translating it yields CASRFRTATEAFF.

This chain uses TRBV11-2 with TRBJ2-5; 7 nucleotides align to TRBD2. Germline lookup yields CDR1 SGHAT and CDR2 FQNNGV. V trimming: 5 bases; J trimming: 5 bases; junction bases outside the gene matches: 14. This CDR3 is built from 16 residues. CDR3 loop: CASSPSGGGLGETQYF. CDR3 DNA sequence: TGTGCCAGCAGCCCAAGTGGGGGGGGTTTGGGGGAGACCCAGTACTTC. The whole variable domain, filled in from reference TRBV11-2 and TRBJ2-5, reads EAGVAQSPRYKIIEKRQSVAFWCNPISGHATLYWYQQILGQGPKLLIQFQNNGVVDDSQLPKDRFSAERLKGVDSTLKIQPAKLEDSAVYLCASSPSGGGLGETQYFGPGTRLLVL.

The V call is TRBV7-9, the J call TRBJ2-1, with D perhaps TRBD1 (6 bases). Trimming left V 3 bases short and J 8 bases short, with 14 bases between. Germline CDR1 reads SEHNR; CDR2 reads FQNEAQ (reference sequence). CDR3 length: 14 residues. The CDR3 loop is CASSFGSAGDEQFF. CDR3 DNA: TGTGCCAGCAGCTTCGGTTCGGCAGGGGATGAGCAGTTCTTC.

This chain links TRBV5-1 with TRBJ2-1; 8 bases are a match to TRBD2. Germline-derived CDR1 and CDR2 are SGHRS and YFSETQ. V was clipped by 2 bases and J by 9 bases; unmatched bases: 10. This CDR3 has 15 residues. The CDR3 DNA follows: TGCGCCAGCAGCTTAGTGGTGGGCGGGGGGCGTGAGCAGTTCTTC. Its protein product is CASSLVVGGGREQFF.

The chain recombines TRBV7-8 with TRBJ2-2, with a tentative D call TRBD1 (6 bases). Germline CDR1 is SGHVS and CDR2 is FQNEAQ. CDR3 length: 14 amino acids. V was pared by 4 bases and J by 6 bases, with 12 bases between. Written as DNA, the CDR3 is TGTGCCAGCAGCTCTGGCAGGGGATCCGGGGAGCTGTTTTTT. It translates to CASSSGRGSGELFF.

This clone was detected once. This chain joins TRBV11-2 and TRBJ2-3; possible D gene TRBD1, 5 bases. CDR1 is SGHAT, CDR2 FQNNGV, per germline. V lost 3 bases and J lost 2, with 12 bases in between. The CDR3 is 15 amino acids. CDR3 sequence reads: CASSFGEGVTDTQYF. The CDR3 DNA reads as TGTGCCAGCAGCTTTGGGGAAGGGGTCACAGATACGCAGTATTTT. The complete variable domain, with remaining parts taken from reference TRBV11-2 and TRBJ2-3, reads EAGVAQSPRYKIIEKRQSVAFWCNPISGHATLYWYQQILGQGPKLLIQFQNNGVVDDSQLPKDRFSAERLKGVDSTLKIQPAKLEDSAVYLCASSFGEGVTDTQYFGPGTRLTVL.

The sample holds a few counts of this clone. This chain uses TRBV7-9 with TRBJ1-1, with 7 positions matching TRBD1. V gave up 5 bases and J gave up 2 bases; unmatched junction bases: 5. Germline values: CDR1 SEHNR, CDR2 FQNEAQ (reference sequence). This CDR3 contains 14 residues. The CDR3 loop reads CASSRTGLNTEAFF. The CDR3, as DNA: TGTGCCAGCAGCCGGACAGGCCTAAACACTGAAGCTTTCTTT.

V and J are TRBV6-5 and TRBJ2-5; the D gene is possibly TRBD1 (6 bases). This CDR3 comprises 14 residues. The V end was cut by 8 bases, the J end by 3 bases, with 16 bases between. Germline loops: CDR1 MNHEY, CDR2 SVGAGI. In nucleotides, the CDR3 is TGTGCCAGCCGTGGCTTTGGGGGCGAAGAGACCCAGTACTTC. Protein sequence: CASRGFGGEETQYF.

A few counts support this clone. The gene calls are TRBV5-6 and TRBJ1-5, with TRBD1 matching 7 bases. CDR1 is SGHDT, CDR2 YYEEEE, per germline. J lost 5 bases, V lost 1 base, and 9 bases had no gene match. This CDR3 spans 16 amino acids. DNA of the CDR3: TGTGCCAGCAGCTTGTCCCAGAACAGGGGATATCAGCCCCAGCATTTT. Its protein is CASSLSQNRGYQPQHF.

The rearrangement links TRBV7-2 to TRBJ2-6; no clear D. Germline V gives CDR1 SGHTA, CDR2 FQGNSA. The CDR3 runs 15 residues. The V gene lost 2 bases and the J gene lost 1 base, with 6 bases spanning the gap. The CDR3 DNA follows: TGTGCCAGCAGCTTACTCCGGTCTGGGGCCAACGTCCTGACTTTC. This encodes CASSLLRSGANVLTF.

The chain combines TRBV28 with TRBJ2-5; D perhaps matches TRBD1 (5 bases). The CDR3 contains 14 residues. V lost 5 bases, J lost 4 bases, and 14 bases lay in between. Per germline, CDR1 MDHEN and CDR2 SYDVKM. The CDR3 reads CASSLTRVLETQYF. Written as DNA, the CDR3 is TGTGCCAGCAGTCTAACCAGGGTCCTAGAGACCCAGTACTTC. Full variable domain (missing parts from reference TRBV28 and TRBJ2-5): DVKVTQSSRYLVKRTGEKVFLECVQDMDHENMFWYRQDPGLGLRLIYFSYDVKMKEKGDIPEGYSVSREKKERFSLILESASTNQTSMYLCASSLTRVLETQYFGPGTRLLVL.

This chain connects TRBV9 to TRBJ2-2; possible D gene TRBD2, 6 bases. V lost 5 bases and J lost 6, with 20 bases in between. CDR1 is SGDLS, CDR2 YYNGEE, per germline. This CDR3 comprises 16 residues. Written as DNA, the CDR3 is TGTGCCAGCAGTGAAAGGACGGGAGAAGACGCCGGGGAGCTGTTTTTT. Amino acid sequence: CASSERTGEDAGELFF.

CDR3 region: CASSPTGSRPHEQYF. DNA of the CDR3: TGTGCCAGCTCACCGACCGGGAGCAGGCCCCACGAGCAGTACTTC. This chain uses TRBV18 with TRBJ2-7; weak D call: TRBD2 (6 bases). Trimming shortened V by 3 bases and J by 5 bases, and 17 bases separated the two germline ends. Germline CDR1 KGHSH, CDR2 LQKENI. The CDR3 is 15 residues long.

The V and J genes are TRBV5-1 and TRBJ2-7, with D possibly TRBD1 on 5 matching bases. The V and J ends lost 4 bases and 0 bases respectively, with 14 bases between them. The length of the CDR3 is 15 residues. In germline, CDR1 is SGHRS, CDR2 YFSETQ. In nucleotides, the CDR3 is TGCGCCAGCAGCCCACTCGACAGTTTCTCCTACGAGCAGTACTTC. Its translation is CASSPLDSFSYEQYF.

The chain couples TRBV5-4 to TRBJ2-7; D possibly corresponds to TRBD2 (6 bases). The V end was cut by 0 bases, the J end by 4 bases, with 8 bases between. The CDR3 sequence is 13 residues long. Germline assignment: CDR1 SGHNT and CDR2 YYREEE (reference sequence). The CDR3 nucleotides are TGTGCCAGCAGCTTGGAGGGGAGGTACGAGCAGTACTTC. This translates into CASSLEGRYEQYF.

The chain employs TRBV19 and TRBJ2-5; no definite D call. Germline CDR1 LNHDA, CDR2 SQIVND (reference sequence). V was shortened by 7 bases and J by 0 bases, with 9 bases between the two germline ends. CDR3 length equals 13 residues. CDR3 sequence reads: CASNTGNQETQYF. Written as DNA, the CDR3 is TGTGCCAGTAATACGGGTAACCAAGAGACCCAGTACTTC.

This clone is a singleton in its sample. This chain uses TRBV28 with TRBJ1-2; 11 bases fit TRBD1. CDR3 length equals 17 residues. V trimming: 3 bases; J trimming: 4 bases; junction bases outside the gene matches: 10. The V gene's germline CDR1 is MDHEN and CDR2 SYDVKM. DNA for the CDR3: TGTGCCAGCAGTTTGGGACAGGGGGGGTTTCCCTTCTATGGCTACACCTTC. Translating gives CASSLGQGGFPFYGYTF.

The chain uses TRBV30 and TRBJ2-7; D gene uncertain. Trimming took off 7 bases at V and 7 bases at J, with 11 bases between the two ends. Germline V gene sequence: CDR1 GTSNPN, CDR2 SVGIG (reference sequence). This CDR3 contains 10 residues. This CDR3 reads CASSSLEQYF. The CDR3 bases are TGTGCCTCCTCGTCGTTGGAGCAGTACTTC. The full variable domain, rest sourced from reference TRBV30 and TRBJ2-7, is SQTIHQWPATLVQPVGSPLSLECTVEGTSNPNLYWYRQAAGRGLQLLFYSVGIGQISSEVPQNLSASRPQDRQFILSSKKLLLSDSGFYLCASSSLEQYFGPGTRLTVT.

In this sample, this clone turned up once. The CDR3 is CASSPTEVSVQETQYF. CDR3 in DNA: TGTGCCAGCAGTCCGACCGAGGTCTCAGTGCAAGAGACCCAGTACTTC. V usage is TRBV28 and J usage is TRBJ2-5; unclear D gene. Germline CDR1 and CDR2: MDHEN and SYDVKM. The CDR3 has 16 residues. V lost 5 bases, J lost 2 bases, and 18 bases lay in between.

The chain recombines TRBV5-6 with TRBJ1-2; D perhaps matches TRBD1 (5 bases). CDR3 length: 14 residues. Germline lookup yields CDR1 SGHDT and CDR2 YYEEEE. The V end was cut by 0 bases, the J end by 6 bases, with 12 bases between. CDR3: CASSLVRQHDGYTF. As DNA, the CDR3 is TGTGCCAGCAGCTTGGTAAGACAGCATGATGGCTACACCTTC.

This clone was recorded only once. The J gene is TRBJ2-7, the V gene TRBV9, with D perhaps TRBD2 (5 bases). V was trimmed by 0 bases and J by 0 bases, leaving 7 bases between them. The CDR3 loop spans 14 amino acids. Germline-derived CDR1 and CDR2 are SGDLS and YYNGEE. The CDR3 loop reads CASSVVGNSYEQYF. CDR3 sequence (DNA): TGTGCCAGCAGCGTAGTCGGGAACTCCTACGAGCAGTACTTC.

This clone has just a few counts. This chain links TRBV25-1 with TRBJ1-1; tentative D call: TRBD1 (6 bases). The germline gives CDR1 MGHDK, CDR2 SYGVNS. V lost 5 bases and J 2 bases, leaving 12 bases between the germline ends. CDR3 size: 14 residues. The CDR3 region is CASSTGRGNTEAFF. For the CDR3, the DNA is TGTGCCAGCAGTACAGGGCGAGGAAACACTGAAGCTTTCTTT.

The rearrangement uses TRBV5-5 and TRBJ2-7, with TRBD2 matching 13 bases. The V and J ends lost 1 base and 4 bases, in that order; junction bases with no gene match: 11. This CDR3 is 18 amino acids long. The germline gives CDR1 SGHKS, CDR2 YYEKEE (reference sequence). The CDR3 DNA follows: TGTGCCAGCAGCTTGTCGAGGACTAGCGGGAGCATTCTTTACGAGCAGTACTTC. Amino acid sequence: CASSLSRTSGSILYEQYF.

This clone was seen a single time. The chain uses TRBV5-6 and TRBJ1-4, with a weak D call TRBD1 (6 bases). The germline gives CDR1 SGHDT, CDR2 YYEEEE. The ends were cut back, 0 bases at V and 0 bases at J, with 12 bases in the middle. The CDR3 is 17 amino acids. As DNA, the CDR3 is TGTGCCAGCAGCTTGGGACAGGCAGTTGCAACTAATGAAAAACTGTTTTTT. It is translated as CASSLGQAVATNEKLFF.

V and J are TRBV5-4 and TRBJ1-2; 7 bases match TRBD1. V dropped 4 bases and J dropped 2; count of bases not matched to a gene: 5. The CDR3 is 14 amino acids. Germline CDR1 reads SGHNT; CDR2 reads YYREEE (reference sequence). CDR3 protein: CASSPKTGNYGYTF. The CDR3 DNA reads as TGTGCCAGCAGCCCGAAGACAGGGAACTATGGCTACACCTTC.

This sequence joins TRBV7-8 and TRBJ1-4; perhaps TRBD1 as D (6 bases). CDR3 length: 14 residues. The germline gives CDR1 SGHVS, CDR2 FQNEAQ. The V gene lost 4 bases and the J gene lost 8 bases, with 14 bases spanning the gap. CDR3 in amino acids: CASSSVRGGEKLFF. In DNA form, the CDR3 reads TGTGCCAGCAGCTCTGTCCGGGGGGGCGAAAAACTGTTTTTT.